These 3 T cell receptor beta chains share one sample of origin, sequenced in a study of cytomegalovirus exposure and HLA in healthy donors. This table comes from immunoSEQ multiplex PCR, and its TCRdb copy is limited to in-frame clones, with some not included. The repertoire holds about 150,000 clones, with about 89% as singletons. The sample comprised PBMCs. The source of these receptors is a man aged 18-30 years in good health and CMV-seronegative.

V usage is TRBV5-5 and J usage is TRBJ1-6; no reliable D call. V was trimmed by 3 bases and J by 8 bases, leaving 12 bases between them. The germline V gene has CDR1 SGHKS and CDR2 YYEKEE (reference sequence). The CDR3 has 14 amino acids. CDR3 residues: CASSSRWADSPLHF. As DNA, the CDR3 is TGTGCCAGCAGCTCTCGGTGGGCCGATTCACCCCTCCACTTT. The whole variable domain, filled in from reference TRBV5-5 and TRBJ1-6, reads DAGVTQSPTHLIKTRGQQVTLRCSPISGHKSVSWYQQVLGQGPQFIFQYYEKEERGRGNFPDRFSARQFPNYSSELNVNALLLGDSALYLCASSSRWADSPLHFGNGTRLTVT.

The V call is TRBV13, the J call TRBJ1-5; a weak D match, TRBD1 (6 bases). Trimming removed 0 bases from V and 6 bases from J, with 9 bases in between. The CDR3 runs to 14 residues. Germline V gives CDR1 PRHDT, CDR2 FYEKMQ (reference sequence). The CDR3 reads CASSLGGGAQPQHF. The CDR3 coding sequence is TGTGCCAGCAGCTTAGGAGGGGGTGCTCAGCCCCAGCATTTT.

V is TRBV27 and J is TRBJ1-5; D remains ambiguous. CDR1 is MNHEY and CDR2 is SMNVEV in the germline V gene (reference sequence). With 6 bases removed from V and 0 bases from J, the gap between germline ends came to 18 bases. The CDR3 is made up of 17 amino acids. DNA for the CDR3: TGTGCCAGCAGCGCCGTTGGACTGAGGAATAGCAATCAGCCCCAGCATTTT. Translating gives CASSAVGLRNSNQPQHF.